The rows below give T cell receptor beta chains drawn from one sample of a study of blood T cell repertoires in COVID-19. The repertoire was sequenced with immunoSEQ multiplex PCR; TCRdb's copy has only in-frame clones and lacks some. Here the sample spans some 41,000 clones, 91% being singletons. The source material was peripheral blood. The receptor source for this set is a woman younger than 45 in a cohort sampled during active COVID-19. Each CDR3 is given with its conserved first and last residue. The D gene is left open where the match is weak. Clone size is stated in some rows and not others, as once, few, many or a class when expanded.

abundance	d_gene	v_gene	j_gene	CDR3aa	CDR3nt
-	-	TRBV19	TRBJ2-7	CASIERVTPYEQYF	TGTGCCAGTATTGAGAGGGTGACTCCCTACGAGCAGTACTTC
-	TRBD1	TRBV7-8	TRBJ1-5	CASSRDRGRNQPQHF	TGTGCCAGCAGCCGGGACAGGGGACGCAATCAGCCCCAGCATTTT
-	-	TRBV18	TRBJ2-1	CASSPRGPIYNEQFF	TGTGCCAGCTCACCAAGGGGTCCTATCTACAATGAGCAGTTCTTC
-	TRBD2	TRBV18	TRBJ2-7	CASSPPSSGSSYEQYF	TGTGCCAGCTCACCACCGTCTAGCGGGAGCTCCTACGAGCAGTACTTC
-	-	TRBV2	TRBJ2-1	CASSIGFGEQFF	TGTGCCAGCAGTATCGGGTTTGGTGAGCAGTTCTTC
-	-	TRBV6-2/TRBV6-3	TRBJ1-1	CASSYPRRWGLTNTEAFF	TGTGCCAGCAGTTACCCTCGACGGTGGGGGCTGACGAACACTGAAGCTTTCTTT
-	-	TRBV11-2	TRBJ1-5	CASSSGWGGDSNQPQHF	TGTGCCAGCAGCTCCGGCTGGGGAGGGGATAGCAATCAGCCCCAGCATTTT
-	-	TRBV5-1	TRBJ2-1	CASSRTGLDTARPGGNNEQFF	TGCGCCAGCAGCCGGACAGGGTTGGATACGGCTCGACCGGGGGGTAACAATGAGCAGTTCTTC
-	-	TRBV18	TRBJ1-1	CASSPAYSSDTEAFF	TGTGCCAGCTCACCAGCCTATTCCTCGGACACTGAAGCTTTCTTT
-	TRBD2	TRBV11-3	TRBJ2-1	CASSQRQRGEQFF	TGTGCCAGCAGCCAGAGGCAGCGGGGTGAGCAGTTCTTC
-	TRBD2	TRBV7-9	TRBJ2-1	CASSPGGAGGNEQFF	TGTGCCAGCAGCCCCGGGGGGGCGGGGGGCAATGAGCAGTTCTTC
-	-	TRBV11-3	TRBJ1-1	CASSLGTGTEAFF	TGTGCCAGCAGCTTAGGAACGGGGACTGAAGCTTTCTTT
-	TRBD1	TRBV13	TRBJ2-3	CASSSQGAQTDTQYF	TGTGCCAGCAGCTCACAGGGGGCGCAGACAGATACGCAGTATTTT
-	TRBD1	TRBV2	TRBJ2-7	CASSVDREAYEQYF	TGTGCCAGCAGCGTGGACAGGGAGGCCTACGAGCAGTACTTC
once	-	TRBV7-9	TRBJ2-3	CASSLAGLSTDTQYF	TGTGCCAGCAGCTTAGCCGGACTAAGCACAGATACGCAGTATTTT
-	-	TRBV5-1	TRBJ2-1	CASSLVPQRAYNEQFF	TGCGCCAGCAGCTTGGTGCCACAGCGGGCTTACAATGAGCAGTTCTTC
-	-	TRBV5-4	TRBJ2-3	CASSLGPQSDTQYF	TGTGCCAGCAGCTTGGGTCCGCAGTCAGATACGCAGTATTTT
-	-	TRBV18	TRBJ2-7	CASSPQAAGSSYEQYF	TGTGCCAGCTCACCACAAGCGGCGGGTTCAAGCTACGAGCAGTACTTC
-	TRBD1	TRBV6-6	TRBJ2-5	CASSYQRDSRETQYF	TGTGCCAGCAGTTACCAGAGGGACAGCAGGGAGACCCAGTACTTC